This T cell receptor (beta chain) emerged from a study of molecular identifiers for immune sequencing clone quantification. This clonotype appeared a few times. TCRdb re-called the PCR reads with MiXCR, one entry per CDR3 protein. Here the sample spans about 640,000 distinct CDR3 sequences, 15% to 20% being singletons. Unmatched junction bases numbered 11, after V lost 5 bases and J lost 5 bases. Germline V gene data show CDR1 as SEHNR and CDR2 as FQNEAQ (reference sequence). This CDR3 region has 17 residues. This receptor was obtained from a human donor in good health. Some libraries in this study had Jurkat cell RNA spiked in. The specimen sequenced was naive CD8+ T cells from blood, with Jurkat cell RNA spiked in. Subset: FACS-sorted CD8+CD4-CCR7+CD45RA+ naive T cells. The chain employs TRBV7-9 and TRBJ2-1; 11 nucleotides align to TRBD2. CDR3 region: CASSRIAGGRLDNEQFF. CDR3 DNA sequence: TGTGCCAGCAGCCGGATAGCGGGGGGGCGACTGGACAATGAGCAGTTCTTC.